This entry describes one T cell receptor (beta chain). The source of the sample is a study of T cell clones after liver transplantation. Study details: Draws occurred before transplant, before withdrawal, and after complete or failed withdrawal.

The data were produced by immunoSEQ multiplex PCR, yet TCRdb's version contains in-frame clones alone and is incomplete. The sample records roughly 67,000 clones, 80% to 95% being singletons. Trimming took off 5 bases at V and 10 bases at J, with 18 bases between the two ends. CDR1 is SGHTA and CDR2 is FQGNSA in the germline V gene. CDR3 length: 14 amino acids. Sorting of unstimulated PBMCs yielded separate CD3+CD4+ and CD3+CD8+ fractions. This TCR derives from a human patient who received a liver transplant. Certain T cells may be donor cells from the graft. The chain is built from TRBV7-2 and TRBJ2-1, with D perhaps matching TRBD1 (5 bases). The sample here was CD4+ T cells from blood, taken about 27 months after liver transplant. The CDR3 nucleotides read TGTGCCAGCAGCCCCCTAGGGGCGGTAGAGGAGCAGTTCTTC. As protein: CASSPLGAVEEQFF.